This T cell receptor (beta chain) emerged from a study of OX40 agonist ivuxolimab in advanced cancers. At the level of the study: It was permissible to have had prior anti-PD-1, anti-PD-L1 or anti-CTLA-4 therapy, and over 35% had some. General study points: With doses of 0.1 to 3.0 mg/kg, CD4+ and CD8+ blood T cells had undergone clonal expansion by week 6.

To note about this clone: The antigen remains unidentified.

TCRdb's copy holds only in-frame clones and misses some; the assay was immunoSEQ multiplex PCR. The sample includes around 50,000 clones, roughly four fifths of them seen just once. Exclusion of a patient followed from autoimmune disease history or systemic immunosuppression. The sampling schedule covered blood at baseline, cycle 4 day 1, and cycle 7 day 1. This specimen was CD4+ or CD8+ T cells sorted from blood, taken in a trial of the OX40 agonist ivuxolimab. This clonotype was obtained from an adult with an advanced solid tumor such as melanoma, head and neck, liver or kidney cancer.

The CDR3 reads CASRRTGHLNTEAFF. The CDR3 region has the DNA TGTGCCAGCAGACGTACGGGACACTTGAACACTGAAGCTTTCTTT. The chain recombines TRBV6-4 with TRBJ1-1; maybe TRBD1 (6 bases). CDR1 and CDR2 (germline): MRHNA, SNTAGT. The V and J ends lost 6 bases and 0 bases respectively, with 14 bases between them. The CDR3 covers 15 residues.